The rows below give T cell receptor beta chains drawn from one sample of a study of OX40 agonist ivuxolimab in advanced cancers. Measured with immunoSEQ multiplex PCR; TCRdb has only the in-frame clones, and not every one. The data show about 46,000 clones, with 90% to 95% seen just once and 4.9% held by the top ten. Sample: CD4+ or CD8+ T cells sorted from blood, taken in a trial of the OX40 agonist ivuxolimab. Receptors originate from an adult with an advanced solid tumor such as melanoma, head and neck, liver or kidney cancer. CDR3s include the opening cysteine and the closing phenylalanine or tryptophan. Fields, in order: V gene, clone size, J gene, D gene, CDR3 protein, CDR3 DNA. The D gene is left open where the match is weak. The size entry is marked missing in some rows and otherwise reads once, few, many or a size class.

TRBV11-2	NA	TRBJ2-1	NA	CASSLESGRGNEQFF	TGTGCCAGCAGCTTAGAATCTGGTCGGGGCAATGAGCAGTTCTTC
TRBV23-1	NA	TRBJ2-2	TRBD1	CASSHRRPGQGSTGELFF	TGCGCCAGCAGTCATCGGCGTCCAGGACAGGGGTCCACCGGGGAGCTGTTTTTT
TRBV29-1	medium-sized	TRBJ1-2	NA	CSVGPGPYGYTF	TGCAGCGTTGGCCCAGGCCCCTATGGCTACACCTTC
TRBV7-9	NA	TRBJ2-3	NA	CASSLYGAGPPDTQYF	TGTGCCAGCAGCCTATATGGGGCAGGGCCCCCAGATACGCAGTATTTT
TRBV28	once	TRBJ2-1	NA	CASSLAGTEYNEQFF	TGTGCCAGCAGTTTAGCTGGGACGGAATACAATGAGCAGTTCTTC
TRBV28	NA	TRBJ2-1	NA	CASSPGGQGNEQFF	TGTGCCAGCAGCCCCGGCGGGCAGGGCAATGAGCAGTTCTTC
TRBV9	NA	TRBJ2-1	TRBD2	CASSPTSGIHNEQFF	TGTGCCAGCAGCCCGACTAGCGGGATCCACAATGAGCAGTTCTTC
TRBV5-1	NA	TRBJ2-1	TRBD2	CASSPAGGTYNEQFF	TGCGCCAGCAGCCCAGCGGGAGGGACCTACAATGAGCAGTTCTTC
TRBV2	NA	TRBJ2-5	NA	CASKEDGGQETQYF	TGTGCCAGCAAAGAAGACGGGGGCCAGGAGACCCAGTACTTC
TRBV7-9	NA	TRBJ2-7	TRBD2	CASSSWTSALHEQYF	TGTGCCAGCAGCTCGTGGACTAGCGCACTGCACGAGCAGTACTTC
TRBV6-5	NA	TRBJ2-7	NA	CASSYSPQGWGYEQYF	TGTGCCAGCAGTTACTCCCCACAGGGTTGGGGTTACGAGCAGTACTTC
TRBV11-2	NA	TRBJ1-1	TRBD1	CASSQTGSSPTEAFF	TGTGCCAGCAGCCAGACAGGGTCTAGTCCCACTGAAGCTTTCTTT
TRBV7-3	NA	TRBJ2-1	TRBD2	CASSLIRRELYNEQFF	TGTGCCAGCAGCTTAATCCGGCGGGAGCTATACAATGAGCAGTTCTTC
TRBV30	NA	TRBJ2-2	TRBD1	CAWTGTGVTGELFF	TGTGCCTGGACCGGGACAGGGGTTACCGGGGAGCTGTTTTTT
TRBV2	NA	TRBJ1-6	TRBD1	CASSLGQGVSPLHF	TGTGCCAGCAGCTTGGGACAGGGGGTTTCACCCCTCCACTTT
TRBV5-6	NA	TRBJ2-1	NA	CASSLPSYNEQFF	TGTGCCAGCAGCTTGCCCTCCTACAATGAGCAGTTCTTC
TRBV5-1	NA	TRBJ1-6	NA	CASSLGFRDANSPLHF	TGCGCCAGCAGCTTGGGGTTCCGGGACGCTAATTCACCCCTCCACTTT
TRBV4-2	NA	TRBJ1-5	NA	CASSQELNQPQHF	TGTGCCAGCAGCCAAGAGTTAAATCAGCCCCAGCATTTT
TRBV5-5	NA	TRBJ1-2	TRBD1	CASSLVLTGSNYGYTF	TGTGCCAGCAGCTTGGTTTTGACAGGGAGTAACTATGGCTACACCTTC
TRBV5-6	NA	TRBJ2-7	NA	CASSLAPGDYEQYF	TGTGCCAGCAGCCTCGCGCCAGGGGATTACGAGCAGTACTTC
TRBV7-9	NA	TRBJ2-1	TRBD1	CASTPRDRVYNEQFF	TGTGCCAGCACCCCCCGGGACAGGGTCTACAATGAGCAGTTCTTC
TRBV30	NA	TRBJ1-2	NA	CAWAPPVGTDYGYTF	TGTGCCTGGGCCCCCCCCGTCGGGACGGACTATGGCTACACCTTC
TRBV4-2	NA	TRBJ2-1	TRBD2	CASSPADSLAGVEQFF	TGTGCCAGCAGCCCGGCGGATTCACTAGCGGGAGTTGAGCAGTTCTTC
TRBV7-9	NA	TRBJ1-1	TRBD1	CASSQNTGGTTEAFF	TGTGCCAGCAGCCAAAATACAGGGGGCACTACTGAAGCTTTCTTT
TRBV4-3	NA	TRBJ2-1	NA	CASSPRLDYNEQFF	TGCGCCAGCAGCCCGAGACTAGACTACAATGAGCAGTTCTTC
TRBV27	NA	TRBJ2-7	TRBD2	CASSGGLAIHEQYF	TGTGCCAGCAGTGGGGGACTAGCGATCCACGAGCAGTACTTC
TRBV4-3	NA	TRBJ1-5	TRBD1	CASSQDGTGYQPQHF	TGCGCCAGCAGCCAAGACGGGACAGGGTACCAGCCCCAGCATTTT
TRBV5-4	NA	TRBJ1-3	NA	CASSSPAGNTIYF	TGTGCCAGCAGCTCCCCCGCGGGGAACACCATATATTTT
TRBV29-1	NA	TRBJ2-1	NA	CSVGLGVQGEQFF	TGCAGCGTTGGTCTGGGGGTTCAGGGTGAGCAGTTCTTC
TRBV11-2	NA	TRBJ2-7	TRBD2	CASTGTSGNEQYF	TGTGCCAGCACCGGGACTAGCGGGAACGAGCAGTACTTC
TRBV5-6	NA	TRBJ1-1	NA	CASSLWQANTEAFF	TGTGCCAGCAGCTTGTGGCAGGCAAACACTGAAGCTTTCTTT
TRBV9	NA	TRBJ2-2	TRBD1	CASSLVGQGDTGELFF	TGTGCCAGCAGCCTAGTGGGACAGGGGGACACCGGGGAGCTGTTTTTT
TRBV5-4	NA	TRBJ1-2	TRBD1	CASSRDRVSNYGYTF	TGTGCCAGCAGCCGGGACAGGGTTTCTAACTATGGCTACACCTTC
TRBV7-3	NA	TRBJ1-4	TRBD1	CASSMPGQGEKLFF	TGTGCCAGCAGCATGCCGGGACAGGGGGAAAAACTGTTTTTT
TRBV27	NA	TRBJ1-2	TRBD1	CASSPGQGLNYGYTF	TGTGCCAGCAGCCCGGGACAGGGGCTGAACTATGGCTACACCTTC